The 27 T cell receptor beta chains below all came from one sample that was sequenced in a study of Tregs in tolerant kidney transplant recipients. Mixed chimerism was transient after nonmyeloablative marrow transplants from related graft donors. Generated by immunoSEQ multiplex PCR, the TCRdb table keeps only in-frame clones and is missing some. This table lists approximately 24,000 clones. The specimen comprised CD4+ T cells from blood (PBMCs), sampled 6 months after the transplant. All receptors derive from a human patient who received a combined kidney and bone marrow transplant. The graft donor may have given rise to some T cells.

A remark on this clone: The CDR3 end is not reached by the read, which stops 3 residues before it; the germline J gene fills it in. V is TRBV10-1 and J is TRBJ2-2; 14 bases are shared with TRBD2. Losses at the gene ends were 6 bases for V and 4 bases for J; bases not matched to a gene: 4. Germline CDR1 reads WNHNN; CDR2 reads SYGVQD (reference sequence). This CDR3 is 16 amino acids long. CDR3 protein: CASSRGTSGGTGELFF. CDR3 DNA, as far as it was read: TGCGCCAGCAGCCGCGGGACTAGCGGGGGCACCGGGGAG.

About this clone itself: The read ends 3 residues early relative to the CDR3; the germline J gene fills the gap. The chain carries TRBV5-1 and TRBJ1-4; D is undetermined. V lost 10 bases, J lost 8 bases, and 18 bases lay in between. Germline CDR1 reads SGHRS; CDR2 reads YFSETQ. The CDR3 extends over 13 amino acids. The covered CDR3 bases are TGCGCCGGTATGGAGAGGGTCGGAGAAAAA. It specifies CAGMERVGEK. The full CDR3 protein is CAGMERVGEKLFF.

Note on this clone: The read ends 3 residues before the CDR3 terminus; that terminus is restored from the germline J gene. This chain connects TRBV5-5 to TRBJ2-3; weak D call: TRBD2 (5 bases). V gave up 5 bases and J gave up 5 bases, with 12 bases separating them. Per the germline V gene, CDR1 is SGHKS and CDR2 is YYEKEE (reference sequence). There are 13 residues in the CDR3. CDR3 DNA, as far as it was read: TGTGCCAGCAGTCCCGGGGTACTAGATACG. It specifies CASSPGVLDT. The full CDR3 reads CASSPGVLDTQYF.

Concerning this clone itself: The CDR3 is cut off 3 residues early in the read; its end comes from the germline J gene. The chain recombines TRBV7-9 with TRBJ1-1; 7 nucleotides align to TRBD1. Per the germline V gene, CDR1 is SEHNR and CDR2 is FQNEAQ (reference sequence). This CDR3 contains 14 residues. The ends lost 5 bases at V and 4 bases at J; junction bases unmatched: 7. CDR3 loop: CASSRQGSTTEAFF. The sequenced CDR3 bases are TGTGCCAGCAGCAGACAGGGTTCGACCACTGAA. Complete variable domain (other parts from reference TRBV7-9 and TRBJ1-1): DTGVSQNPRHKITKRGQNVTFRCDPISEHNRLYWYRQTLGQGPEFLTYFQNEAQLEKSRLLSDRFSAERPKGSFSTLEIQRTEQGDSAMYLCASSRQGSTTEAFFGQGTRLTVV.

A note on this clone: The read comes to an end 3 residues before the CDR3 does, leaving the germline J gene to fill in the end. The chain recombines TRBV2 with TRBJ1-6; TRBD1 agrees at 10 bases. Germline V lookup: CDR1 SNHLY, CDR2 FYNNEI. Germline trimming cut 5 bases from V and 2 bases from J; bases unmatched to any gene: 9. The CDR3 consists of 18 residues. CDR3: CASSLSRDRGPYNSPLHF. CDR3 bases read: TGTGCCAGCAGTTTGTCCCGGGACAGGGGCCCCTATAATTCACCC.

With regard to this clone: The sequence runs out 3 residues before the end of the CDR3; the remainder is reconstructed from the germline J gene. The chain carries TRBV30 and TRBJ2-3; possibly TRBD2 for D (6 bases). This CDR3 has 13 residues. The germline CDR1 and CDR2 sequences are GTSNPN and SVGIG (reference sequence). Trimming left V 8 bases short and J 2 bases short, with 14 bases between. CDR3 region: CAMRTTLTDTQYF. CDR3 bases read: TGTGCCATGCGGACTACTCTCACAGATACG.

In the case of this clone: The CDR3 end is not reached by the read, which stops 3 residues before it; the germline J gene fills it in. The V call is TRBV20-1, the J call TRBJ2-1, with 11 positions matching TRBD2. This CDR3 contains 15 residues. The J segment lost 8 bases and the V segment lost 5 bases, leaving 11 bases of the junction unmatched. Germline assignment: CDR1 DFQATT and CDR2 SNEGSKA (reference sequence). The CDR3 region is CSAPNSGRASDEQFF. The CDR3 bases that were read are TGCAGTGCTCCAAATAGCGGGAGGGCCAGCGATGAG.

Comment on this clone: Read sequence stops 3 residues before the CDR3 end, and the germline J gene provides the missing end. The gene calls are TRBV13 and TRBJ2-3; D not certain. CDR1 is PRHDT and CDR2 is FYEKMQ in the germline V gene (reference sequence). This CDR3 region has 14 residues. V lost 5 bases, J lost 4 bases, and 13 bases lay in between. The DNA read from the CDR3 is TGTGCCAGCAGCCATTTAGATAGAGCAGATACG. This sequence encodes CASSHLDRADT. The CDR3 in its entirety is CASSHLDRADTQYF.

Turning to this clone: The read ends 3 residues early relative to the CDR3; the germline J gene fills the gap. The chain couples TRBV10-3 to TRBJ2-2; 10 bases are a match to TRBD1. The CDR3 covers 15 residues. The ends lost 6 bases at V and 1 base at J; junction bases unmatched: 2. CDR1 is ENHRY and CDR2 is SYGVKD in the germline V gene. The CDR3 protein is CAIRRDRGNTGELFF. The sequenced CDR3 bases are TGTGCCATCAGAAGGGACAGGGGGAACACCGGGGAG.

On this clone itself: The CDR3 extends 3 residues past the end of the read, so its final part is completed from the germline J gene. The rearrangement joins TRBV11-2 to TRBJ1-1; tentative D call: TRBD1 (6 bases). The CDR3 extends over 14 amino acids. Deletions cut 5 bases from V and 7 bases from J, with 17 bases between. Germline values: CDR1 SGHAT, CDR2 FQNNGV. The CDR3 protein is CASSPRGGADEAFF. The sequenced part of the CDR3 DNA is TGTGCCAGCAGCCCACGGGGGGGGGCGGATGAA.

Notes on this clone: The read falls 3 residues short of the CDR3 end, and the missing part is taken from the germline J gene. V usage is TRBV19 and J usage is TRBJ2-3, with D unclear. This CDR3 comprises 13 residues. V was cut by 3 bases and J by 2 bases, with 6 bases left in between. Germline lookup yields CDR1 LNHDA and CDR2 SQIVND (reference sequence). CDR3 in amino acids: CASSITDTDTQYF. The CDR3 DNA, read in part, is TGTGCCAGTAGTATTACAGACACAGATACG.

On this clone itself: Read data end 3 residues before the CDR3 end; the end is taken from the germline J gene. The V and J genes are TRBV6-1 and TRBJ2-3; weak D call: TRBD2 (7 bases). The V and J ends lost 1 base and 2 bases respectively, with 19 bases between them. Germline V gene sequence: CDR1 MNHNS, CDR2 SASEGT. The length of the CDR3 is 18 residues. CDR3 DNA, as far as it was read: TGTGCCAGCAGTGAAGAAGGGGAGGGGCAGGGGATCACAGATACG. Translating gives CASSEEGEGQGITDT. The full CDR3 is CASSEEGEGQGITDTQYF.

A note on this clone: Read sequence stops 3 residues before the CDR3 end, and the germline J gene provides the missing end. The chain uses TRBV5-1 and TRBJ2-7; possible D gene TRBD2, 7 bases. Between the trimmed V and J ends, which lost 2 bases and 3 bases, there was a span of 15 bases. This CDR3 has 15 residues. The germline gives CDR1 SGHRS, CDR2 YFSETQ. The CDR3 protein is CASSFLAGANYEQYF. The part of the CDR3 DNA that was read is TGCGCCAGCAGCTTCCTGGCGGGGGCTAACTACGAG.

CDR3 in amino acids: CASTTGTSGYNEQFF. The CDR3 bases that were read are TGTGCCAGCACTACGGGGACTAGCGGCTACAATGAG. The rearrangement links TRBV6-2 or TRBV6-3 to TRBJ2-1, with 11 bases aligning to TRBD2. The read comes to an end 3 residues before the CDR3 does, leaving the germline J gene to fill in the end. The CDR3 loop spans 15 amino acids. J gave up 3 bases and V 7 bases, and 5 bases lay outside the gene matches. The germline CDR1 and CDR2 sequences are MNHEY and SVGEGT.

A word on this clone: The CDR3 end lies 3 residues beyond the end of the read and is filled in from the germline J gene. The chain is built from TRBV5-1 and TRBJ2-5, with TRBD2 identical over 7 bases. Germline assignment: CDR1 SGHRS and CDR2 YFSETQ. The CDR3 extends over 13 amino acids. J lost 4 bases, V lost 1 base, and 1 base had no gene match. CDR3 loop: CASSLSGGETQYF. The CDR3 DNA, read in part, is TGCGCCAGCAGCTTGTCGGGGGGAGAGACC.

Of note for this clone: The read stops 3 residues short of the end of the CDR3; the missing end is completed from the germline J gene. The J gene is TRBJ2-5, the V gene TRBV7-2; 7 bases match TRBD1. This CDR3 has 14 amino acids. Germline CDR1 reads SGHTA; CDR2 reads FQGNSA. The junction had 2 bases not matched to a gene; V was cut back by 3 bases and J by 1 base. The CDR3 bases that were read are TGTGCCAGCAGCTTTGACAGGGTCCAAGAGACC. Its translation: CASSFDRVQET. The entire CDR3 is CASSFDRVQETQYF.

Of note for this clone: The read halts 3 residues ahead of the CDR3 end, with the missing end drawn from the germline J gene. The chain joins TRBV7-7 to TRBJ2-1; D is unresolved. Trimming left V 6 bases short and J 7 bases short, with 19 bases between. This CDR3 contains 15 residues. Germline V gene lookup returns CDR1 SSHAT and CDR2 FNYEAQ (reference sequence). Partial CDR3 DNA: TGTGCCAGCAGTGCCGGTCTGAACGGGTTAAATGAG. Translating gives CASSAGLNGLNE. The complete CDR3 protein is CASSAGLNGLNEQFF.

On this clone itself: The CDR3 is cut off 3 residues early in the read; its end comes from the germline J gene. This rearrangement joins TRBV5-1 to TRBJ2-5; D may be TRBD1 (6 bases). CDR1 is SGHRS and CDR2 is YFSETQ in the germline V gene. V gave up 0 bases and J gave up 4 bases, with 13 bases separating them. CDR3 size: 15 residues. The CDR3 DNA, read in part, is TGCGCCAGCAGCTTGGCCGGGACAACTTCAGAGACC. It specifies CASSLAGTTSET. The full CDR3 is CASSLAGTTSETQYF.

Comment on this clone: The read terminates 3 residues ahead of where the CDR3 ends, so the germline J gene completes it. V gene TRBV5-4 combines with J gene TRBJ2-5, with TRBD2 matching 10 bases. This CDR3 has 15 amino acids. The germline gives CDR1 SGHNT, CDR2 YYREEE (reference sequence). V shed 0 bases and J 5 bases; nucleotides not matched to a gene: 4. CDR3 bases read: TGTGCCAGCAGCTTGGCACTAGCGGGGATCGAGACC. This encodes CASSLALAGIET. In full, the CDR3 reads CASSLALAGIETQYF. The whole variable domain, remainder taken from reference TRBV5-4 and TRBJ2-5, is ETGVTQSPTHLIKTRGQQVTLRCSSQSGHNTVSWYQQALGQGPQFIFQYYREEENGRGNFPPRFSGLQFPNYSSELNVNALELDDSALYLCASSLALAGIETQYFGPGTRLLVL.

Comment on this clone: The sequenced fragment ends 3 residues before the CDR3 boundary, so the rest is inferred from the germline J gene. The chain carries TRBV19 and TRBJ2-7; a weak D match, TRBD2 (5 bases). V was clipped by 3 bases and J by 6 bases, with 12 bases between them. The CDR3 runs 13 residues. The V gene's germline CDR1 is LNHDA and CDR2 SQIVND (reference sequence). CDR3 loop: CASSIPLGGEQYF. The covered CDR3 bases are TGTGCCAGTAGTATCCCCCTAGGAGGCGAG. Together with reference TRBV19 and TRBJ2-7, the CDR3 gives the full variable domain: DGGITQSPKYLFRKEGQNVTLSCEQNLNHDAMYWYRQDPGQGLRLIYYSQIVNDFQKGDIAEGYSVSREKKESFPLTVTSAQKNPTAFYLCASSIPLGGEQYFGPGTRLTVT.

Worth noting for this clone: Read coverage stops 3 residues before the CDR3 terminus; the germline J gene supplies the remainder. This chain uses TRBV20-1 with TRBJ2-7, with TRBD1 as a possible D gene (5 bases). The germline gives CDR1 DFQATT, CDR2 SNEGSKA (reference sequence). V lost 5 bases and J 3 bases, leaving 11 bases between the germline ends. This CDR3 spans 12 amino acids. The CDR3 loop is CSASDSVYEQYF. The CDR3 DNA, read in part, is TGCAGTGCTTCAGACAGCGTCTACGAG.

A remark on this clone: The read ends 3 residues before the CDR3 terminus; that terminus is restored from the germline J gene. The rearrangement joins TRBV5-1 to TRBJ1-1; 9 positions agree with TRBD1. CDR1 SGHRS and CDR2 YFSETQ come from the germline V gene. V dropped 5 bases and J dropped 4; count of bases not matched to a gene: 3. The CDR3 contains 13 residues. CDR3 sequence reads: CASSSQGATEAFF. The CDR3 DNA, read in part, is TGCGCCAGCAGTTCACAGGGGGCCACTGAA. The variable domain in full, with the rest retrieved from reference TRBV5-1 and TRBJ1-1, is KAGVTQTPRYLIKTRGQQVTLSCSPISGHRSVSWYQQTPGQGLQFLFEYFSETQRNKGNFPGRFSGRQFSNSRSEMNVSTLELGDSALYLCASSSQGATEAFFGQGTRLTVV.

About this clone: The CDR3 goes on 3 residues after the read ends, and that part is filled in from the germline J gene. V and J are TRBV20-1 and TRBJ1-5; TRBD1 matches at 11 bases. CDR1 is DFQATT and CDR2 is SNEGSKA in the germline V gene (reference sequence). With V trimmed by 5 bases and J by 2 bases, 11 bases remained unmatched. The CDR3 runs 17 residues. Partial CDR3 DNA: TGCAGTGCTCTCCGGACAGGGGGCAGGCGAGGCAATCAGCCC. It specifies CSALRTGGRRGNQP. The complete CDR3 protein is CSALRTGGRRGNQPQHF.

Comments on this clone: From the germline J gene comes the end of the CDR3, since the read stops 3 residues before it. The chain couples TRBV7-2 to TRBJ1-2; the match to TRBD1 covers 11 bases. Germline V gene sequence: CDR1 SGHTA, CDR2 FQGNSA. This CDR3 comprises 14 residues. CDR3 bases read: TGTGCCAGCAGCTTCGGACAGGGGGCGGGAGGC. Its protein is CASSFGQGAGG. The complete CDR3 reads CASSFGQGAGGYTF.

As to this clone: With the read ending 3 residues before the CDR3 end, the germline J gene is used to fill in that end. The genes are TRBV19 and TRBJ2-7, with 9 nucleotides matching TRBD1. The CDR3 has 16 amino acids. Trimming cost V 5 bases and J 0 bases; bases outside gene matches: 8. Germline values: CDR1 LNHDA, CDR2 SQIVND (reference sequence). The sequenced CDR3 bases are TGTGCCAGTAGTGCCGAACAGGGGGCTTCCTCCTACGAG. Protein sequence: CASSAEQGASSYE. The entire CDR3 protein reads CASSAEQGASSYEQYF.

About this clone: The read stops 3 residues short of the end of the CDR3; the missing end is completed from the germline J gene. The chain employs TRBV7-6 and TRBJ2-3; D is undetermined. Trimming left V 5 bases short and J 4 bases short, with 7 bases between. Germline assignment: CDR1 SGHVS and CDR2 FNYEAQ. The CDR3 has 12 amino acids. CDR3 DNA, as far as it was read: TGTGCCAGCAGCAGTAACTCAGATACG. Protein sequence: CASSSNSDT. The CDR3 in its entirety is CASSSNSDTQYF. The whole variable domain, remainder taken from reference TRBV7-6 and TRBJ2-3, is GAGVSQSPRYKVTKRGQDVALRCDPISGHVSLYWYRQALGQGPEFLTYFNYEAQQDKSGLPNDRFSAERPEGSISTLTIQRTEQRDSAMYRCASSSNSDTQYFGPGTRLTVL.

About this clone itself: The CDR3 end lies 3 residues beyond the end of the read and is filled in from the germline J gene. V gene TRBV18 combines with J gene TRBJ1-5, with D unresolved. The CDR3 is made up of 12 amino acids. Germline V gene data show CDR1 as KGHSH and CDR2 as LQKENI. Trimming pared 0 bases from V and 7 bases from J, leaving 4 bases between. The part of the CDR3 DNA that was read is TGTGCCAGCTCACCACCGCAGCAGCCC. It codes for CASSPPQQP. The full CDR3 protein is CASSPPQQPQHF.